What follows are 6 T cell receptor beta chains derived from one specimen sequenced in a study of blood T cell repertoires in COVID-19. Sequencing used immunoSEQ multiplex PCR; TCRdb keeps in-frame clones, though not all of them. The sample consists of fewer than 65,000 clones, 70% to 90% of them appearing once. What was sequenced was peripheral blood. Receptors were obtained from a man aged 55-75 years with acute or convalescent COVID-19.

The chain joins TRBV7-6 to TRBJ1-4, with D perhaps matching TRBD1 (5 bases). The CDR3 sequence is 12 residues long. The germline V and J ends were trimmed by 3 bases and 10 bases, with 9 bases remaining between them. The germline gives CDR1 SGHVS, CDR2 FNYEAQ. CDR3 in DNA: TGTGCCAGCAGCTTCCAGGGTGGAAAACTGTTTTTT. Encoded protein: CASSFQGGKLFF.

V usage is TRBV3-1 (or the pseudogene TRBV3-2) and J usage is TRBJ1-1; D is ambiguous. Germline assignment: CDR1 LGHDT and CDR2 YNNKEL (reference sequence). This CDR3 contains 16 residues. V lost 4 bases and J lost 4, with 19 bases in between. CDR3 in amino acids: CASSPPSRQVVTEAFF. The CDR3 coding sequence is TGTGCCAGCAGCCCTCCTTCTCGGCAGGTCGTCACTGAAGCTTTCTTT.

This clone was seen a single time. This chain joins TRBV3-1 (or the pseudogene TRBV3-2) and TRBJ2-7; TRBD2 aligns across 8 bases. The germline CDR1 and CDR2 sequences are LGHDT and YNNKEL (reference sequence). Unmatched junction bases numbered 9, after V lost 1 base and J lost 4 bases. CDR3 size: 16 residues. CDR3 DNA sequence: TGTGCCAGCAGCCAAGGTTTTGGGACTAGTAGGTACGAGCAGTACTTC. Translating gives CASSQGFGTSRYEQYF.

CDR3 region: CASSPFSGANVLTF. In nucleotides, the CDR3 is TGCGCCAGCAGTCCATTCTCTGGGGCCAACGTCCTGACTTTC. The chain combines TRBV4-3 with TRBJ2-6; D is unresolved. The length of the CDR3 is 14 residues. Germline loops: CDR1 LGHNA, CDR2 YSLEER. The V end lost 6 bases, the J end lost 0 bases, and 6 bases lay between the germline ends.

In its sample, this clone was seen a few times. This rearrangement joins TRBV6-5 to TRBJ1-3, with D tentatively TRBD1 (5 bases). V lost 4 bases and J 4 bases, leaving 11 bases between the germline ends. The CDR3 is 14 residues long. CDR1 and CDR2 from the germline V gene are MNHEY and SVGAGI. The DNA for the CDR3 is TGTGCCAGCAGTTTAGACAGCCGAGGAAACACCATATATTTT. It codes for CASSLDSRGNTIYF.

This clone occurred a few times. The rearrangement joins TRBV28 to TRBJ1-5, with D perhaps matching TRBD1 (5 bases). Trimming took 6 bases from V and 4 from J, leaving 16 bases between them. This CDR3 is 15 amino acids long. Germline loops: CDR1 MDHEN, CDR2 SYDVKM. This chain's CDR3 is CASRTVLGGNQPQHF. CDR3 nucleotides: TGTGCCAGCAGGACAGTTCTCGGTGGGAATCAGCCCCAGCATTTT.